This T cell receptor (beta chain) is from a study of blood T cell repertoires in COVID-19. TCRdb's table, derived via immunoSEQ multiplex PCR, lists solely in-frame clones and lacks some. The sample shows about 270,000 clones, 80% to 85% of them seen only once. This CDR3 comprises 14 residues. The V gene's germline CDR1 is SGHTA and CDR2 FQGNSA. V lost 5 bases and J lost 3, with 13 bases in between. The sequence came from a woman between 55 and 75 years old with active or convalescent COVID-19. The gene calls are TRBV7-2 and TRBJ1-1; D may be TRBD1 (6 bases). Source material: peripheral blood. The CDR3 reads CASSPWTDHTEAFF. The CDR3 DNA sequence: TGTGCCAGCAGCCCGTGGACAGACCACACTGAAGCTTTCTTT.